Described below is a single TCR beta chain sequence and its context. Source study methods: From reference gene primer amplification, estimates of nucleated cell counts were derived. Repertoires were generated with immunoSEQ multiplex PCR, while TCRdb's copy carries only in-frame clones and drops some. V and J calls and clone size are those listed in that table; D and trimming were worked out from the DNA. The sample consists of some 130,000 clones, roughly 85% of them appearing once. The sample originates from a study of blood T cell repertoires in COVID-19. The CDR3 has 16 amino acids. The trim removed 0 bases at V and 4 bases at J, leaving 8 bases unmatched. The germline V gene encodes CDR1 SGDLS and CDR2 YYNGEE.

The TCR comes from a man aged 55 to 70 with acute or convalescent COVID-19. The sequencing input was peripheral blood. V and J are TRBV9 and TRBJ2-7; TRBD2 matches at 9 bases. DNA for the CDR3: TGTGCCAGCAGCGTAGGGGGAGCGGGAGGTCCGTACGAGCAGTACTTC. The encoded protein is CASSVGGAGGPYEQYF.